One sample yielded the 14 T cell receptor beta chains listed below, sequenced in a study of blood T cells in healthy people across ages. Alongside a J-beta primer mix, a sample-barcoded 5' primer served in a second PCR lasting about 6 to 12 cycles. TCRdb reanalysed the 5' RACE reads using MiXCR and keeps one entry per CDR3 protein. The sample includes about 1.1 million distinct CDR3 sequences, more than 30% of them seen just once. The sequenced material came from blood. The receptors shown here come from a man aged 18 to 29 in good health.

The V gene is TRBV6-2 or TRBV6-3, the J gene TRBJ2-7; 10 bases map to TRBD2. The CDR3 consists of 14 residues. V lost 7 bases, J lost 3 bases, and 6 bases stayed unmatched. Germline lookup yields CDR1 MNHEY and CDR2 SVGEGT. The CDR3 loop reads CASKTSGAFYEQYF. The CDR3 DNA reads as TGTGCCAGCAAAACTAGCGGGGCCTTCTACGAGCAGTACTTC.

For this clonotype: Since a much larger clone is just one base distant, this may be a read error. The CDR3 loop reads CASSLARAETQYF. In nucleotides, the CDR3 is TGTGCCAGCAGTTTGGCCAGGGCTGAGACCCAGTACTTC. V is TRBV12-3 or TRBV12-4 and J is TRBJ2-7; D is possibly TRBD1 (5 bases). The last part of the DNA fits TRBJ2-5 better; the J call may be wrong. The CDR3 has 13 residues.

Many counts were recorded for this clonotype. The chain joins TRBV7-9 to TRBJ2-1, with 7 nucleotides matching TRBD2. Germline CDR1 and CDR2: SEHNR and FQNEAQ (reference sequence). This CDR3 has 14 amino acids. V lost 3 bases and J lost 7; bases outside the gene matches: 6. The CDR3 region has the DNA TGTGCCAGCAGCTTCGAACTAGCGTCTAATGAGCAGTTCTTC. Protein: CASSFELASNEQFF.

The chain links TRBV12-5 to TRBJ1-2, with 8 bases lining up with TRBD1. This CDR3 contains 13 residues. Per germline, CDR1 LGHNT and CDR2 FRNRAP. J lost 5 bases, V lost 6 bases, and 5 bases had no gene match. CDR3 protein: CASGPGGVYGYTF. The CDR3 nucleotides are TGTGCTAGTGGCCCAGGGGGCGTTTATGGCTACACCTTC.

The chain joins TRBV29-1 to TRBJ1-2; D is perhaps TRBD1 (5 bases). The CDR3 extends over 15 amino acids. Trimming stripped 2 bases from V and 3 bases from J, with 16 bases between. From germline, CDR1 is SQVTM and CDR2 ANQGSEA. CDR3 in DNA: TGCAGCGTTGAATACTGGGCAGGGAGGGACTATGGCTACACCTTC. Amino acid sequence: CSVEYWAGRDYGYTF.

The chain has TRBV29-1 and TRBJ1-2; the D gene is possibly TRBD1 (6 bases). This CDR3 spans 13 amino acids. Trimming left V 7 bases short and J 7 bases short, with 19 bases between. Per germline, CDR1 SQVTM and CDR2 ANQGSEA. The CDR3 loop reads CSGILTGRGGYTF. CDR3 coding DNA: TGCAGCGGCATACTTACAGGGCGGGGTGGCTACACCTTC.

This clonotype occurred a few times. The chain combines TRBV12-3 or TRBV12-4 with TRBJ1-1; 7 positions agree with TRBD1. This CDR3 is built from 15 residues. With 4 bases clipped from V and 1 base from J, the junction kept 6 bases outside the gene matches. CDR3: CASSSRDSPNTEAFF. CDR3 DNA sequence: TGTGCCAGCAGTTCCCGGGACAGCCCGAACACTGAAGCTTTCTTT.

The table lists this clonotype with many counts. CDR3 in DNA: TGTGCCAGCGGGTACGCCAAAAACATTCAGTACTTC. Amino acids: CASGYAKNIQYF. V usage is TRBV28 and J usage is TRBJ2-4; unclear D gene. Germline loops: CDR1 MDHEN, CDR2 SYDVKM. The CDR3 runs 12 residues. Trimming removed 8 bases at V and 1 base at J, with 6 bases between.

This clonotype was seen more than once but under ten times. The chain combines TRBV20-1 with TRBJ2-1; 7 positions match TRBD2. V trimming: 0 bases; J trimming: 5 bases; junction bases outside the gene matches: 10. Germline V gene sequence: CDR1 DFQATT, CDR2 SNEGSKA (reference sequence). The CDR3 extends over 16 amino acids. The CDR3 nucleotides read TGCAGTGCTAGAGATTTAAGGCGGGGGTCACACAATGAGCAGTTCTTC. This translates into CSARDLRRGSHNEQFF.

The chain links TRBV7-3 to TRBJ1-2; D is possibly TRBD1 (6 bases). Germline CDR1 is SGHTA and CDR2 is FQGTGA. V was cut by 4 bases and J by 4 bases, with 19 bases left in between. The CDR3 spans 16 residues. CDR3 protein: CASSSQVAGVSYGYTF. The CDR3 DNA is TGTGCCAGCAGCTCCCAGGTTGCAGGGGTTAGCTATGGCTACACCTTC.

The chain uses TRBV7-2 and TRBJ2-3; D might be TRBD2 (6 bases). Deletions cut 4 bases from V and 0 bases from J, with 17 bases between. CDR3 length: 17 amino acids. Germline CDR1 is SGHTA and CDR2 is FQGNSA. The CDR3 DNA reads TGTGCCAGCAGCTCCGGGGGACCTCCGGGGAGCACAGATACGCAGTATTTT. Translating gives CASSSGGPPGSTDTQYF. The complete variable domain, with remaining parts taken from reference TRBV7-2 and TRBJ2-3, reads GAGVSQSPSNKVTEKGKDVELRCDPISGHTALYWYRQSLGQGLEFLIYFQGNSAPDKSGLPSDRFSAERTGGSVSTLTIQRTQQEDSAVYLCASSSGGPPGSTDTQYFGPGTRLTVL.

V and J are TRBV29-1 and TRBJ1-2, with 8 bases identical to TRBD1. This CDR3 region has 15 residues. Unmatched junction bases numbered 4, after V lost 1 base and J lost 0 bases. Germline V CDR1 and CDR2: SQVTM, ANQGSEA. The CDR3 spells CSVEGETGANYGYTF. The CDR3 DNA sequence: TGCAGCGTTGAAGGGGAGACAGGGGCTAACTATGGCTACACCTTC.

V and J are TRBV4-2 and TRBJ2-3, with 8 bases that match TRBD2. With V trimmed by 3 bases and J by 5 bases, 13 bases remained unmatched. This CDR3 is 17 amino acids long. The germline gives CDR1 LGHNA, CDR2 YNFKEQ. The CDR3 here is CASSQGRISGVGDTQYF. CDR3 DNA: TGTGCCAGCAGCCAGGGGCGAATTAGCGGGGTGGGAGATACGCAGTATTTT.

This chain's CDR3 is CASSSPTGIGEKLFF. In DNA form, the CDR3 reads TGTGCCAGCAGCTCCCCGACAGGGATTGGAGAAAAACTGTTTTTT. The rearrangement links TRBV7-9 to TRBJ1-4, with 7 positions matching TRBD1. Per germline, CDR1 SEHNR and CDR2 FQNEAQ (reference sequence). This CDR3 spans 15 amino acids. V lost 4 bases and J lost 8; bases outside the gene matches: 10.